Listed here are 7 T cell receptor beta chains from one sample, sequenced in a study of T cell repertoires in cytomegalovirus infection. TCRdb re-called the reads with MiXCR, one entry per CDR3 protein. Here the sample spans about 740,000 distinct CDR3 sequences, approximately 34% being singletons. Specimen: PBMCs. The receptors were gathered from a human donor in good health (CMV status not recorded). Some clones in this sample may be carry-over from other donors' samples.

This clonotype has a handful of counts. The genes are TRBV7-9 and TRBJ2-7, with D possibly matching TRBD1 (6 bases). CDR3 size: 12 residues. Trimming removed 1 base at V and 6 bases at J, with 7 bases between. Germline V CDR1 and CDR2: SEHNR, FQNEAQ (reference sequence). The CDR3 DNA follows: TGTGCCAGCAGCTTAGAACAGGGCGAGCAGTACTTC. The encoded protein is CASSLEQGEQYF.

Only one count was recorded for this clonotype. Lacking the conserved final phenylalanine or tryptophan, this CDR3 likely reflects a read error. The chain is built from TRBV2 and TRBJ2-5; D unclear. The CDR3 contains 11 residues. The ends were cut back, 7 bases at V and 5 bases at J, with 8 bases in the middle. The germline gives CDR1 SNHLY, CDR2 FYNNEI. CDR3 amino acids: CASTKGETQYI. The CDR3 bases are TGTGCCAGCACCAAAGGGGAGACCCAGTACATC.

This clonotype appeared many times. This chain connects TRBV7-9 to TRBJ1-1; tentatively, D is TRBD1 (6 bases). The V gene lost 3 bases and the J gene lost 6 bases, with 11 bases spanning the gap. Per the germline V gene, CDR1 is SEHNR and CDR2 is FQNEAQ (reference sequence). The CDR3 runs to 13 residues. DNA of the CDR3: TGTGCCAGCAGCTTCGGGGGGGCCGCTGAAGCTTTCTTT. It encodes CASSFGGAAEAFF.

V usage is TRBV27 and J usage is TRBJ2-7; TRBD1 matches 9 bases. The CDR3 is 16 residues long. V lost 2 bases, J lost 3 bases, and 8 bases stayed unmatched. The germline V gene encodes CDR1 MNHEY and CDR2 SMNVEV (reference sequence). For the CDR3, the DNA is TGTGCCAGCAGTTTAAACGGGGGACAGGGAGTCTACGAGCAGTACTTC. It specifies CASSLNGGQGVYEQYF.

This clonotype was picked up many times. This chain uses TRBV30 with TRBJ2-5, with a possible D match to TRBD2 (7 bases). Trimming pared 0 bases from V and 4 bases from J, leaving 12 bases between. Germline V CDR1 and CDR2: GTSNPN, SVGIG (reference sequence). The CDR3 contains 14 residues. The CDR3 loop reads CAWSVHGGLETQYF. The CDR3 bases are TGTGCCTGGAGTGTACACGGGGGGCTAGAGACCCAGTACTTC.

This clonotype came up many times. The rearrangement uses TRBV7-2 and TRBJ1-3, with D perhaps matching TRBD1 (5 bases). Germline values: CDR1 SGHTA, CDR2 FQGNSA. This CDR3 has 15 amino acids. Trimming cost V 2 bases and J 7 bases, with 15 bases left between them. Written as DNA, the CDR3 is TGTGCCAGCAGCTTATCCGGGGGGGACCCTAACACCATATATTTT. This encodes CASSLSGGDPNTIYF.

J is TRBJ1-2 and V is TRBV5-1; TRBD1 aligns across 8 bases. The CDR3 spans 13 residues. Unmatched junction bases numbered 7, after V lost 5 bases and J lost 7 bases. Germline loops: CDR1 SGHRS, CDR2 YFSETQ. CDR3 residues: CASRLTGVRGYTF. The CDR3 DNA follows: TGCGCCAGCAGATTGACAGGGGTTCGTGGCTACACCTTC. Full variable domain (rest looked up from reference TRBV5-1 and TRBJ1-2): KAGVTQTPRYLIKTRGQQVTLSCSPISGHRSVSWYQQTPGQGLQFLFEYFSETQRNKGNFPGRFSGRQFSNSRSEMNVSTLELGDSALYLCASRLTGVRGYTFGSGTRLTVV.